This TCR beta chain is drawn from a study of shared clonotypes between healthy human individuals. About the study: For every donor, three CD4 naive, three CD4 memory, two CD8 naive and one CD8 memory plates were used. Study-level findings and limits: Naive CD4 clonotypes overlapped across several donors at roughly 5%.

Selected positively for CCR7 and CD45RO-negative, naive CD8 cells excluded terminally differentiated effector memory CD45RA+ cells. Germline loops: CDR1 PRHDT, CDR2 FYEKMQ (reference sequence). There are 15 residues in the CDR3. V lost 5 bases and J 0 bases, leaving 11 bases between the germline ends. Comments on this clone: Its antigen is still unknown.

For each subset, genomic DNA was distributed in equal portions over several immunoSEQ plates. This table comes from immunoSEQ multiplex PCR, and its TCRdb copy is limited to in-frame clones, with some not included. This table holds millions of clones, roughly 95% found once. The chain couples TRBV13 to TRBJ1-3; D remains unclear. This clonotype was sampled from a man younger than 30 in good health. Sequenced material: naive CD8+ T cells sorted from blood. The CDR3 DNA reads TGTGCCAGCAGCCCGAGGTCGGTCTCTGGAAACACCATATATTTT. Amino acids: CASSPRSVSGNTIYF.